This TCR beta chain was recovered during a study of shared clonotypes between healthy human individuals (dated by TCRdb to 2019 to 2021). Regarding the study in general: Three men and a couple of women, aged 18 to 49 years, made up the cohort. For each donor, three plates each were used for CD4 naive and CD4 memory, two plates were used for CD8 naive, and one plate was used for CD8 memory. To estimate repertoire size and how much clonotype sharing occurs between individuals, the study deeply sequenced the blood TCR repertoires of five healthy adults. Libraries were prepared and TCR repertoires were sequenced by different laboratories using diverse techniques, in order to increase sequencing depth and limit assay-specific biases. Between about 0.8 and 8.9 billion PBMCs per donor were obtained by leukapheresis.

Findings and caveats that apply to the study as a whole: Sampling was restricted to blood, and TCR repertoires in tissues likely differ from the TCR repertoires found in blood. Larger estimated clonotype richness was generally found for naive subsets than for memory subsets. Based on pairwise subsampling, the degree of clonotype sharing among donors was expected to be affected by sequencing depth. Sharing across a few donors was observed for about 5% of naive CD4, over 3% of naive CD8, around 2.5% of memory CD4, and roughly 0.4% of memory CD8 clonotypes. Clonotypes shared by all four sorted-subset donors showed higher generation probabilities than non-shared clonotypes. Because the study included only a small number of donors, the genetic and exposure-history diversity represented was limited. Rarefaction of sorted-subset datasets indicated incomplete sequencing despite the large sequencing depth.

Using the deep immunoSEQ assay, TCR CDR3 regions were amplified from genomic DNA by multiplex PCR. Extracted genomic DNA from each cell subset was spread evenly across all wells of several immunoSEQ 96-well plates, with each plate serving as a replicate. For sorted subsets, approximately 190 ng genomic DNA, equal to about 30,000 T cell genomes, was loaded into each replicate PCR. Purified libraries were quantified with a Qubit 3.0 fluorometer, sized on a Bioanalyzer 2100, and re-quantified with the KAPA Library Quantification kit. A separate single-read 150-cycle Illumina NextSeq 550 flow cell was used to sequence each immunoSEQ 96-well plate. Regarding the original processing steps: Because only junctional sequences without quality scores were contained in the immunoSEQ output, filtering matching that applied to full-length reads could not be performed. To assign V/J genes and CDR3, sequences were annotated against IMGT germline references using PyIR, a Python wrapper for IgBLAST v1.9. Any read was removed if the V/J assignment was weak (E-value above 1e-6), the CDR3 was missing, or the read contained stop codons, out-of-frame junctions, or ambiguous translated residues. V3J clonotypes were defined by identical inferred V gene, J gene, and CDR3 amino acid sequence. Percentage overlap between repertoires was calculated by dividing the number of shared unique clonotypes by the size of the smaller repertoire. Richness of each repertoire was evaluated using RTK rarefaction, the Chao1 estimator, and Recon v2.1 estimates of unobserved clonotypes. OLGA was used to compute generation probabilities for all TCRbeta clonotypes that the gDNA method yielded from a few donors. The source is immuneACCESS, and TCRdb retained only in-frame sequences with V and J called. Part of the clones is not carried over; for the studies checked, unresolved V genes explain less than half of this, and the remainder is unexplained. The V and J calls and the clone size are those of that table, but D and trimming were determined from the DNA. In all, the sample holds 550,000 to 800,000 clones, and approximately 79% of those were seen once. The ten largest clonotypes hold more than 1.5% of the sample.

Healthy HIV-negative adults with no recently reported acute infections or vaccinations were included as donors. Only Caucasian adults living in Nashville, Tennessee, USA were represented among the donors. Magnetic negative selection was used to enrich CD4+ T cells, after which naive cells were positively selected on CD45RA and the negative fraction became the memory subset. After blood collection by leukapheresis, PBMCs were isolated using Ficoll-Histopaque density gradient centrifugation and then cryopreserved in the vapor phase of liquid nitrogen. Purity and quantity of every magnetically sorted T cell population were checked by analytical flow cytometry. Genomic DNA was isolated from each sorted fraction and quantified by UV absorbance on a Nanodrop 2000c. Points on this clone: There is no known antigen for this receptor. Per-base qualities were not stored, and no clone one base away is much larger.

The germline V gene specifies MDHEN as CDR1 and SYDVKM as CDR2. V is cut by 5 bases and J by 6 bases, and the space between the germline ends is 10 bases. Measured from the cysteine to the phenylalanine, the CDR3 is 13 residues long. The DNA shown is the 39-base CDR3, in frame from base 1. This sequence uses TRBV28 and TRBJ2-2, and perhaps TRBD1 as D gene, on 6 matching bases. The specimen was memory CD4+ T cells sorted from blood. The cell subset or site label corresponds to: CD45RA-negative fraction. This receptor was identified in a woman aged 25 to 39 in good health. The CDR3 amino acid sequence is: CASSRQVPGELFF. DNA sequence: TGTGCCAGCAGTCGACAGGTCCCCGGGGAGCTGTTTTTT. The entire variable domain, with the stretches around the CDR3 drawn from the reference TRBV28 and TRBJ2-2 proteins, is DVKVTQSSRYLVKRTGEKVFLECVQDMDHENMFWYRQDPGLGLRLIYFSYDVKMKEKGDIPEGYSVSREKKERFSLILESASTNQTSMYLCASSRQVPGELFFGEGSRLTVL.